These T cell receptor beta chains were read from a single sample in a study of CD8+ T cells in alopecia areata. Repertoires were generated with immunoSEQ multiplex PCR, while TCRdb's copy carries only in-frame clones and drops some. Of about 200,000 clones listed, just over 55% are singletons. What was sequenced was CD8+ T cells sorted from blood. The receptor set was obtained from a human donor in good health. CDR3s include the opening cysteine and the closing phenylalanine or tryptophan. The D gene is left open where the match is weak. Expanded clones are given a class, and other clones once, few, many or no size at all.

clone_size j_call v_call d_call cdr3_aa cdr3_nt
few TRBJ1-1 TRBV7-2 NA CASRWGGTEAFF TGTGCCAGCAGGTGGGGTGGCACTGAAGCTTTCTTT
few TRBJ1-2 TRBV10-3 NA CAISDPDRQSNYGYTF TGTGCCATCAGTGATCCCGACAGGCAATCTAACTATGGCTACACCTTC
NA TRBJ1-2 TRBV27 TRBD1 CASSFGQGARGYTF TGTGCCAGCAGTTTCGGACAGGGGGCGCGTGGCTACACCTTC
NA TRBJ2-7 TRBV7-9 NA CASSFTNNRDEQYF TGTGCCAGCAGCTTCACGAATAACAGGGACGAGCAGTACTTC
NA TRBJ1-2 TRBV30 NA CAWSRDITRAAYGYTF TGTGCCTGGAGCAGGGATATAACACGGGCGGCCTATGGCTACACCTTC
NA TRBJ2-2 TRBV29-1 NA CSAYLGTGELFF TGCAGCGCTTACCTGGGCACCGGGGAGCTGTTTTTT
NA TRBJ2-3 TRBV11-3 NA CASSPGLADTQYF TGTGCCAGCAGCCCCGGCCTGGCAGATACGCAGTATTTT
NA TRBJ1-6 TRBV19 NA CASSIWANSPLHF TGTGCCAGTAGTATTTGGGCGAATTCACCCCTCCACTTT
NA TRBJ2-3 TRBV15 TRBD2 CATSRQRGSTDTQYF TGTGCCACCAGCAGACAGCGGGGGAGCACAGATACGCAGTATTTT
few TRBJ1-1 TRBV19 NA CASSIGSTEAFF TGTGCCAGTAGTATTGGGAGCACTGAAGCTTTCTTT
NA TRBJ1-2 TRBV25-1 TRBD1 CASGTAYGYTF TGTGCCAGCGGGACAGCATATGGCTACACCTTC
NA TRBJ1-1 TRBV13 NA CASSFAGGEERKAFF TGTGCCAGCAGCTTTGCTGGCGGAGAAGAAAGAAAAGCTTTCTTT
once TRBJ1-1 TRBV6-5 NA CASEGQSTNTEAFF TGTGCCAGCGAAGGGCAATCCACGAACACTGAAGCTTTCTTT
NA TRBJ2-7 TRBV4-1 NA CASSPLDRYEQYF TGCGCCAGCAGCCCCTTGGACCGGTACGAGCAGTACTTC
NA TRBJ1-2 TRBV2 TRBD1 CASRDRELEGYTF TGTGCCAGCAGAGACAGGGAGCTGGAGGGCTACACCTTC
few TRBJ2-7 TRBV6-1 TRBD1 CASSPPATGGYEQYF TGTGCCAGCAGTCCTCCCGCGACAGGGGGTTACGAGCAGTACTTC
NA TRBJ2-3 TRBV6-5 NA CASSYSERDTQYF TGTGCCAGCAGTTACTCTGAGAGGGATACGCAGTATTTT
once TRBJ2-3 TRBV7-9 TRBD1 CASRPPTGTGETDTQYF TGTGCCAGTCGCCCTCCTACCGGAACAGGGGAGACAGATACGCAGTATTTT
once TRBJ1-2 TRBV7-9 NA CASSLVVSPYGYTF TGTGCCAGCAGCTTAGTGGTCAGTCCCTATGGCTACACCTTC
NA TRBJ2-6 TRBV5-1 NA CASSLWTDLTSSGANVLTF TGCGCCAGCAGCTTATGGACAGATCTCACTTCCTCTGGGGCCAACGTCCTGACTTTC
few TRBJ1-5 TRBV13 NA CASSLNSPLGQPQHF TGTGCCAGCAGCTTAAACAGCCCCCTAGGGCAGCCCCAGCATTTT
NA TRBJ2-5 TRBV6-5 NA CASRIGGGSETQYF TGTGCCAGCAGAATCGGAGGGGGCTCAGAGACCCAGTACTTC
few TRBJ2-1 TRBV9 NA CASRDRSNEQFF TGTGCCAGCAGAGACAGAAGCAATGAGCAGTTCTTC
NA TRBJ2-2 TRBV7-9 NA CASSLVGELFF TGTGCCAGCAGCTTAGTCGGGGAGCTGTTTTTT
NA TRBJ2-7 TRBV6-5 TRBD1 CASNAGDRALGEQYF TGTGCCAGTAACGCCGGGGACAGGGCACTTGGGGAGCAGTACTTC